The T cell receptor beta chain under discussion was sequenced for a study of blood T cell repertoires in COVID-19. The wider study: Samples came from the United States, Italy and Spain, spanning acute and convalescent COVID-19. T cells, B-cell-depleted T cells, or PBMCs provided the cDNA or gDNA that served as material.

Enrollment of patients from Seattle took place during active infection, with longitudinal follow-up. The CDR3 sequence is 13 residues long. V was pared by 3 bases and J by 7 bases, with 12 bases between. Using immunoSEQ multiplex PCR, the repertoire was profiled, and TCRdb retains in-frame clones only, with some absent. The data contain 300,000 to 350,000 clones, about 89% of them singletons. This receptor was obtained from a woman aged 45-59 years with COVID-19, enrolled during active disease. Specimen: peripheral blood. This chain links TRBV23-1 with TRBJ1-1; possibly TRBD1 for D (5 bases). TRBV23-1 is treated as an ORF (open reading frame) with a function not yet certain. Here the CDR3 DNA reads TGCGCCAGCAGTCATCCACGGGGGATTGAAGCTTTCTTT. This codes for CASSHPRGIEAFF.